This passage covers 11 T cell receptor beta chains from one sample sequenced in a study of long-term antiretroviral therapy in people with HIV. Assay version v3.0 of immunoSEQ was used, and it was run at survey level. The method was immunoSEQ multiplex PCR; TCRdb's version includes in-frame clones alone and lacks a portion of them. The repertoire holds about 16,000 clones, about 84% seen once, with about 14% in the top ten. The specimen was unsorted PBMCs, collected less than 1.3 years before starting antiretroviral therapy. These receptors were obtained from a man aged 30-40 years with HIV.

V usage is TRBV6-1 and J usage is TRBJ2-7; D possibly corresponds to TRBD1 (5 bases). The CDR3 extends over 14 amino acids. Between the trimmed V and J ends, which lost 2 bases and 3 bases, there was a span of 11 bases. Looked up from germline, CDR1 is MNHNS and CDR2 is SASEGT. CDR3 nucleotides: TGTGCCAGCAGTGAATGGGGCCAGGGCTACGAGCAGTACTTC. Encoded protein: CASSEWGQGYEQYF.

This clone was recorded only once. V is TRBV11-2 and J is TRBJ2-3; D remains ambiguous. CDR1 and CDR2 from the germline V gene are SGHAT and FQNNGV. The CDR3 is made up of 14 amino acids. Trimming removed 4 bases at V and 8 bases at J, with 16 bases between. In DNA, the CDR3 is TGTGCCAGCAGCTCCCCCCCCCTTGCAAGTACGCAGTATTTT. Protein sequence: CASSSPPLASTQYF.

There are a few counts of this clone. This chain uses TRBV5-8 with TRBJ2-4; 10 bases are a match to TRBD1. Germline assignment: CDR1 SGHTS and CDR2 YDEGEE. The CDR3 length is 17 residues. The J segment lost 1 base and the V segment lost 4 bases, leaving 8 bases of the junction unmatched. CDR3 sequence reads: CASSRGQGIRAKNIQYF. Here the CDR3 DNA reads TGTGCCAGCAGCAGGGGACAGGGGATCCGTGCCAAAAACATTCAGTACTTC. Based on the CDR3 plus reference TRBV5-8 and TRBJ2-4, the full variable domain is EAGVTQSPTHLIKTRGQQATLRCSPISGHTSVYWYQQALGLGLQFLLWYDEGEERNRGNFPPRFSGRQFPNYSSELNVNALELEDSALYLCASSRGQGIRAKNIQYFGAGTRLSVL.

This clone showed up just a few times. This sequence joins TRBV4-2 and TRBJ2-7; unclear D gene. CDR3 length equals 11 residues. Germline CDR1 and CDR2: LGHNA and YNFKEQ. Trimming removed 3 bases at V and 5 bases at J, with 5 bases between. This CDR3 reads CASSHGNEQYF. Written as DNA, the CDR3 is TGTGCCAGCAGCCATGGTAACGAGCAGTACTTC.

The chain joins TRBV5-6 to TRBJ2-3, with D hard to call. The length of the CDR3 is 13 residues. V lost 2 bases and J lost 3, with 7 bases in between. Germline CDR1 and CDR2: SGHDT and YYEEEE. The CDR3 sequence: CASSFLETDTQYF. The CDR3 DNA follows: TGTGCCAGCAGCTTCCTGGAAACAGATACGCAGTATTTT. The complete variable domain, with remaining parts taken from reference TRBV5-6 and TRBJ2-3, reads DAGVTQSPTHLIKTRGQQVTLRCSPKSGHDTVSWYQQALGQGPQFIFQYYEEEERQRGNFPDRFSGHQFPNYSSELNVNALLLGDSALYLCASSFLETDTQYFGPGTRLTVL.

V usage is TRBV28 and J usage is TRBJ2-3, with D uncertain. CDR3 size: 15 residues. Trimming took 3 bases from V and 4 from J, leaving 14 bases between them. Germline CDR1 reads MDHEN; CDR2 reads SYDVKM. Here the CDR3 DNA reads TGTGCCAGCAGTTTCTACACAGTAGAGCCAGATACGCAGTATTTT. It codes for CASSFYTVEPDTQYF.

The V gene is TRBV2, the J gene TRBJ2-7; D is undetermined. The V gene lost 2 bases and the J gene lost 2 bases, with 13 bases spanning the gap. The germline CDR1 and CDR2 sequences are SNHLY and FYNNEI. This CDR3 contains 15 residues. This CDR3 is CASSEWPGIPYEQYF. The CDR3 nucleotides read TGTGCCAGCAGTGAATGGCCAGGCATTCCCTACGAGCAGTACTTC.

This clone was recorded only once. This chain uses TRBV7-8 with TRBJ2-3, with TRBD2 as a possible D gene (6 bases). Germline assignment: CDR1 SGHVS and CDR2 FQNEAQ. The CDR3 extends over 12 amino acids. With 4 bases removed from V and 8 bases from J, the gap between germline ends came to 10 bases. For the CDR3, the DNA is TGTGCCAGCAGCTCTCAGCGGGCTACGCAGTATTTT. It encodes CASSSQRATQYF.

The J gene is TRBJ1-5, the V gene TRBV6-6, with 8 bases identical to TRBD1. This CDR3 has 16 residues. Germline assignment: CDR1 MNHNY and CDR2 SVGAGI (reference sequence). The trim removed 5 bases at V and 0 bases at J, leaving 6 bases unmatched. For the CDR3, the DNA is TGTGCCAGCAGTACATACAGGGGGTCTAGCAATCAGCCCCAGCATTTT. Protein: CASSTYRGSSNQPQHF.

V is TRBV6-1 and J is TRBJ1-3; unclear D gene. The CDR3 has 16 amino acids. V was pared by 0 bases and J by 4 bases, with 13 bases between. Germline assignment: CDR1 MNHNS and CDR2 SASEGT. Here the CDR3 reads CASSEALPAWGNTIYF. CDR3 nucleotide sequence: TGTGCCAGCAGTGAAGCCCTCCCGGCTTGGGGAAACACCATATATTTT.

This clone has just one count. The genes are TRBV19 and TRBJ2-2, with TRBD1 identical over 9 bases. The germline V gene encodes CDR1 LNHDA and CDR2 SQIVND (reference sequence). V was pared by 4 bases and J by 3 bases, with 6 bases of the junction left unmatched. The length of the CDR3 is 16 residues. In nucleotides, the CDR3 is TGTGCCAGTAGTACGCGGACAGGGGTGGACACCGGGGAGCTGTTTTTT. This codes for CASSTRTGVDTGELFF.